This T cell receptor (beta chain) was identified in a study of blood T cell repertoires in COVID-19. This clone came up once. The junction departs from germline at one end; a sequencing error may be responsible. The CDR3 length is 16 residues. Germline V CDR1 and CDR2: MNHNS, SASEGT. In the source study's methods: Reference gene primer amplification gave estimated nucleated cell counts. Produced via immunoSEQ multiplex PCR; TCRdb's table is partial and in-frame only. D and trimming were read from the DNA, whereas the V and J calls and clone size are those reported in that table. The sample records about 130,000 clones, approximately 80% being singletons.

This sequence was found in a man between 70 and 80 years old with acute or convalescent COVID-19. Sequenced material: peripheral blood. The chain uses TRBV6-1 and TRBJ2-3; 9 nucleotides match TRBD1. CDR3 bases: TGTGCCAGCAGGGAAGACAGGGGGTCCCTTCCAGATACGCAGTATTTT. Its protein product is CASREDRGSLPDTQYF.